This is a list of T cell receptor beta chains from one sample in a study of T cells after yellow fever vaccination. TCRdb re-called the 5' RACE reads with MiXCR, one entry per CDR3 protein. The data contain a few hundred thousand distinct CDR3 sequences, roughly 4.3% of them seen just once; the ten biggest clones take up more than 20%. The material sequenced was PBMCs, taken 5 days after the yellow fever booster vaccination. The source of these receptors is a man between 18 and 35 years old who received the YFV17D yellow fever vaccine. The conserved cysteine and the conserved F or W are not part of the CDR3 here. Clone size is not always given. Where it is, it says once, few, many or a class for expanded clones.

abundance	j_gene	v_gene	CDR3aa
NA	TRBJ2-2	TRBV2	ASSSERGNTGELF
many	TRBJ2-5	TRBV25-1	ASSMSGAGETQY
few	TRBJ2-2	TRBV15	ATSRGFGELF
few	TRBJ2-5	TRBV28	ASISSETQY
few	TRBJ2-5	TRBV2	ASRDYSTRGRETQY
NA	TRBJ1-6	TRBV27	ASSSSAGGNSPLH
NA	TRBJ2-1	TRBV9	ASSVGLAGIYNEQF
few	TRBJ1-1	TRBV20-1	SARDPGGPEAF
many	TRBJ2-7	TRBV7-2	ASSLETGGYEQY
many	TRBJ2-5	TRBV5-1	ASSRGLQIEPLQETQY
many	TRBJ2-3	TRBV6-2/TRBV6-3	ASKGTSTDTQY
few	TRBJ1-1	TRBV4-1	ASSLAPRTGDEAF
NA	TRBJ1-1	TRBV28	ASSLYVGVSGNTEAF
many	TRBJ1-5	TRBV27	ASSLLPGAPEEH
many	TRBJ2-2	TRBV5-1	ASSLLSGQGSRNTGELF
few	TRBJ2-5	TRBV10-3	AIKARSQETQY
few	TRBJ1-4	TRBV21-1	ASSKRDRGFEKLF
many	TRBJ2-7	TRBV10-3	AISEPGTDYPYEQY